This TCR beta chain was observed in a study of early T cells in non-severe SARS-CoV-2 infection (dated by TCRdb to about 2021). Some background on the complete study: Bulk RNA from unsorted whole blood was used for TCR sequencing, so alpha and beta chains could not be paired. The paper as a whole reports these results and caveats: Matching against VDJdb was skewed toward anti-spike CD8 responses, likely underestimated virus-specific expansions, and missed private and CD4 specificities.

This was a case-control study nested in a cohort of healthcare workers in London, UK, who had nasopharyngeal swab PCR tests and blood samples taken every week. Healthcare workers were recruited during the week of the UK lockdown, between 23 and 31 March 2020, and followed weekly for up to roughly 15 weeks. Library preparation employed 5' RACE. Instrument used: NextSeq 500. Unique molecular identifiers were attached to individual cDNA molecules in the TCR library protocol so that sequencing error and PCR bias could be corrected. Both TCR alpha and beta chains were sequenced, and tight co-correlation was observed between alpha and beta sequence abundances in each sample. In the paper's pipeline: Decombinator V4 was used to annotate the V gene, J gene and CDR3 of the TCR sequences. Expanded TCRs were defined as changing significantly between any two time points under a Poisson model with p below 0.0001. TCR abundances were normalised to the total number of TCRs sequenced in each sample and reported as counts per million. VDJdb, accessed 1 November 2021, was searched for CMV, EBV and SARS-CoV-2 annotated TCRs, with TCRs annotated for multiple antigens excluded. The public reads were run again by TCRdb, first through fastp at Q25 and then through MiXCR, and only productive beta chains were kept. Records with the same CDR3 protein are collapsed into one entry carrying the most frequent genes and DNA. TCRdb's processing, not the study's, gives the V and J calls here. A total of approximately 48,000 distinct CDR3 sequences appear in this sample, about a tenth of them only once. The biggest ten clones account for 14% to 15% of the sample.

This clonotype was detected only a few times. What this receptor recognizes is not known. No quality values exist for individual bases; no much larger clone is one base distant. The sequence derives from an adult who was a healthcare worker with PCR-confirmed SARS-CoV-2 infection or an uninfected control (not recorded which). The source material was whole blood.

CDR3 protein: CASSALWGLNTEAFF. The sequenced DNA is TGTGCCAGCAGCGCCCTGTGGGGGCTTAACACTGAAGCTTTCTTT. The sequence joins TRBV12-3 or TRBV12-4 to TRBJ1-1; a weak D assignment points to TRBD1 (6 bases agree). V is clipped by 6 bases and J by 2 bases, and the sequence between their germline boundaries is 16 bases long. The CDR3 holds 15 amino acids from the cysteine to the phenylalanine. This entry keeps only the CDR3 DNA: 45 bases, framed from base 1.